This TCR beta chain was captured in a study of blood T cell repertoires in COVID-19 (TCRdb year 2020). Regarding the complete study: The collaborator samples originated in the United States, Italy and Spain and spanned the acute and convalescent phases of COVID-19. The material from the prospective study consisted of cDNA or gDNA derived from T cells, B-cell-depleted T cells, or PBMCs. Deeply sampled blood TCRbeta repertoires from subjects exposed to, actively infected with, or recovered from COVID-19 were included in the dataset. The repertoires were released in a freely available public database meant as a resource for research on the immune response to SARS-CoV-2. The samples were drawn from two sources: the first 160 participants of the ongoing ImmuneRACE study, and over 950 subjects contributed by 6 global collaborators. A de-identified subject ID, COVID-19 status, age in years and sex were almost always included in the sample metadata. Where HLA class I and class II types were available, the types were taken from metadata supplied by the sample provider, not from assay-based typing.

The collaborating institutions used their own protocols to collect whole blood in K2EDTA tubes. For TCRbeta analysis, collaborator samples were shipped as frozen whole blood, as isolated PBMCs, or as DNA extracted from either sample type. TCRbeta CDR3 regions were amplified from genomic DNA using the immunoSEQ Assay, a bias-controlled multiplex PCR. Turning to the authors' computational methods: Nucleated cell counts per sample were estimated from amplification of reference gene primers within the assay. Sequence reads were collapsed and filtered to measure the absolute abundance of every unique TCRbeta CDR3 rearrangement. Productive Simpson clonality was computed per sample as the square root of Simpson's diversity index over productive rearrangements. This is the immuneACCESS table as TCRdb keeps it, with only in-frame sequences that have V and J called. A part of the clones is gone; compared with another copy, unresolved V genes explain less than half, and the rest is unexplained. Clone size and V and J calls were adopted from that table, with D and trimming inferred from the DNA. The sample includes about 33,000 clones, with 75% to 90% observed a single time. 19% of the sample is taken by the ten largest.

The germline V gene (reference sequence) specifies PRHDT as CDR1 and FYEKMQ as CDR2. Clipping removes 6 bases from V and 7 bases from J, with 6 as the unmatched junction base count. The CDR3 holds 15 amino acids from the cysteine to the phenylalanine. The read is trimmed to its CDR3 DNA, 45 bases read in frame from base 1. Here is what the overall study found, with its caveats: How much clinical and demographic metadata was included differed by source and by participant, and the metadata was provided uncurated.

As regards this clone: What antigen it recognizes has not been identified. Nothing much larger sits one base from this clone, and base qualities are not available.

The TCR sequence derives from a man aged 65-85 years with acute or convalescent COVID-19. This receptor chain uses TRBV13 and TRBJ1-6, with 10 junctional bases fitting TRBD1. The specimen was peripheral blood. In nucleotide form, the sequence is TGTGCCAGCAGACGAGACAGGGGGCGAAATTCACCCCTCCACTTT. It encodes CASRRDRGRNSPLHF.